What follows describes a single TCR beta chain. These data belong to a study of control samples from healthy donors and cancer patients. Germline values: CDR1 MNHEY, CDR2 SVGEGT. The V segment lost 6 bases and the J segment 2 bases; nucleotides outside the gene matches: 12. The CDR3 runs 16 residues. Data came from immunoSEQ multiplex PCR; TCRdb stores just in-frame clones and leaves some out. Among 60,000 to 95,000 clones listed, roughly nine tenths were seen once. Source material: PBMCs. The chain carries TRBV6-2 or TRBV6-3 and TRBJ1-2; TRBD1 matches at 7 bases. This TCR was sampled from a woman in her forties or fifties with colorectal cancer. CDR3 amino acids: CASSSPHRGPNYGYTF. CDR3 nucleotides: TGTGCCAGCAGCTCGCCCCACAGGGGCCCCAACTATGGCTACACCTTC.